This T cell receptor (beta chain) was obtained from a study of beta chain features in type 1 diabetes (dated by TCRdb to the late 2010s). Study-wide context: No differences in mean age, gender distribution, total cell number or subset yield were found between patients and healthy donors. A total of approximately 99,000,000 sorted cells were examined across all samples, and RNA yield correlated strongly with the number of cells per subset. Whereas all 30 or so donors provided naive and central memory subsets, regulatory and stem cell-like memory subsets were isolated from just 8 patients and roughly 8 healthy donors. In the study, recently diagnosed type 1 diabetes patients and matched healthy donors were compared on the TCRB repertoires of their sorted circulating CD4+ T cell subsets. Study-level results and caveats: Shorter templates might be favored by PCR, yet because patient and control samples were amplified and corrected together, any such skew would affect both groups equally. Because the HLA sub-analyses included only small numbers of individuals, any influence of HLA type on TCRB rearrangement was left unresolved. The naive, central memory and regulatory TCRB repertoires appeared to resemble one another more closely among patients than among healthy donors. At VDJ recombination sites, type 1 diabetes patients had fewer insertions and more deleted nucleotides, which implies abnormalities in thymic rearrangement. Sequencing cDNA rather than genomic DNA could over-represent highly expressing activated cells, although activation and CD3 levels did not differ between groups. Type 1 diabetes patients showed a moderate but significant shortening of TCRB CDR3 length in all four CD4+ subsets.

The High Capacity cDNA Reverse Transcription Kit was used to reverse transcribe all of the isolated RNA, meaning that expressed TCRB transcripts were what got sequenced. Deep immunoSEQ sequencing was applied to naive, central memory and regulatory T cell samples, giving an average of about 3.7 million total reads per sample. Sorted cells were lysed in RLT buffer, and RNA was extracted using DNase-treated RNeasy Micro or Mini kits according to cell number. To prevent cross-contamination, each cell subset was processed individually, whereas patient and healthy donor samples were processed jointly. TCRB sequences were amplified from cDNA with the immunoSEQ multiplex PCR, producing 87-bp fragments spanning the CDR3 region. Sequencing of the amplicons was done on the Illumina HiSeq platform. Per the original workflow: Synthetic template baselines were used to correct PCR bias computationally, reads within Hamming distance 2 were collapsed, and singletons that could not be merged were discarded. Reads were aligned against IMGT to assign V, D and J genes, CDR3 length and insertions or deletions at six rearrangement sites. Clonotype counts were normalized to sorted cell number within each subset before computing true diversity and Gini coefficients with the tcR R package. The overlap coefficient, calculated on TCRB nucleotide sequences, was used to measure repertoire sharing. As a proxy for the pre-selection repertoire, out-of-frame TCRB sequences from naive cells were analyzed. Imported from immuneACCESS, the table was reduced by TCRdb to in-frame sequences with V and J called. These copies leave out some clones; in studies compared against another copy, an unresolved V gene accounts for under half, and the cause of the remainder is not known. V and J calls and clone size are copied from that table; D and trimming were computed from the DNA. The table for this sample lists under 850,000 clones; around 15% of them were counted only once. Together, the top ten hold approximately 0.022% of the sample.

As concerns this clone: Its antigen remains undetermined. There are no base qualities to consult, and no much larger clone falls within one base.

Each donor gave one peripheral blood draw, roughly 110 mL on average, collected into heparinised tubes. A BD FACSAria II was used to sort naive, central memory, regulatory and stem cell-like memory CD4+ T cells with a panel that included CD45RO, CCR7, CD25, CD127, CD95 and CD27. Every sorted population had a purity above 95%. PBMCs were isolated right away by Lymphoprep density gradient centrifugation and were stained directly, without culture. To minimize batch effects, samples were stained and sorted in pairs, one healthy donor with one patient per experiment. The V end loses 1 base and the J end loses 4 bases, and a stretch of 13 bases separates them. Taken from cysteine to phenylalanine, the CDR3 has 15 residues. Here the CDR3 DNA is all that survives: 45 bases in frame from base 1. The CDR1 and CDR2 encoded by the germline V gene are KGHSY and FQNENV.

The V and J segments used are TRBV16 and TRBJ1-2; matching of 6 bases hints at TRBD1 as the D gene. The sequence was collected from a man younger than 35 with type 1 diabetes. The sequencing input was naive CD4+ T cells from blood. This specimen's cell subset or site label, per the study, means: true naive CD4+ T cells. The CDR3 region has the sequence CASSQFFQGSYGYTF. The nucleotide sequence is TGTGCCAGCAGCCAATTTTTTCAGGGGTCCTATGGCTACACCTTC.